This TCR beta chain was profiled in a study of cytomegalovirus exposure and HLA in healthy donors. General study results and limits: Subsequent analysis revealed that first-cohort TCR clusters tended to co-occur in the roughly 120 validation repertoires. Accounts indicate the classifier identified cytomegalovirus status with strong specificity and sensitivity. It was about 180 TCR beta chains that were listed as cytomegalovirus-associated.

The data were produced by immunoSEQ multiplex PCR, yet TCRdb's version contains in-frame clones alone and is incomplete. Of over 100,000 clones listed, about nine tenths are singletons. Concerning this clone: Its antigen is not known.

Sequenced material: PBMCs. The sequence was collected from a woman aged 18-29 years in good health and CMV-seronegative.

The CDR3: CASSLSGSSTEAFF. The CDR3 DNA is TGTGCCAGCAGTTTATCGGGATCTTCCACTGAAGCTTTCTTT. V and J are TRBV28 and TRBJ1-1; D is uncertain. The V end was cut by 1 base, the J end by 4 bases, with 10 bases between. The CDR3 contains 14 residues. Germline values: CDR1 MDHEN, CDR2 SYDVKM.